Shown below are 26 T cell receptor beta chains from a single sample sequenced in a study of shared clonotypes between healthy human individuals. TCRdb keeps only in-frame clones here, not all; method: immunoSEQ multiplex PCR. The table includes about a million clones, about 75% detected once. Sequences were obtained from memory CD4+ T cells sorted from blood. Indicated subset: CD45RA-negative fraction. The origin of the receptors is a man aged 18 to 35 in good health.

A note on this clone: Within the sample, other DNA sequences also encode this same CDR3. J is TRBJ2-1 and V is TRBV7-2, with D tentatively TRBD1 or TRBD2 (5 bases each). This CDR3 contains 18 residues. Germline CDR1 reads SGHTA; CDR2 reads FQGNSA. V was pared by 1 base and J by 0 bases, with 16 bases between. CDR3 region: CASSLVWSGTRSYNEQFF. The CDR3 DNA is TGTGCCAGCAGCTTAGTTTGGTCGGGGACCCGCTCCTACAATGAGCAGTTCTTC.

The V call is TRBV28, the J call TRBJ2-7; TRBD2 might be the D (6 bases). Germline CDR1 and CDR2: MDHEN and SYDVKM. The ends were cut back, 1 base at V and 3 bases at J, with 7 bases in the middle. The CDR3 sequence is 13 residues long. CDR3 coding DNA: TGTGCCAGCAGTTTATTGGGGGGCTACGAGCAGTACTTC. The encoded protein is CASSLLGGYEQYF.

The CDR3 DNA reads TGTGCCAGCATTCGCAGCGGGAGCACAGATACGCAGTATTTT. Amino acid sequence: CASIRSGSTDTQYF. V and J are TRBV28 and TRBJ2-3, with D possibly matching TRBD2 (6 bases). Trimming took off 7 bases at V and 0 bases at J, with 11 bases between the two ends. This CDR3 spans 14 amino acids. Germline-derived CDR1 and CDR2 are MDHEN and SYDVKM.

The V and J genes are TRBV19 and TRBJ1-5, with TRBD1 as a possible D gene (6 bases). Germline CDR1 reads LNHDA; CDR2 reads SQIVND (reference sequence). This CDR3 has 14 amino acids. Trimming removed 2 bases at V and 6 bases at J, with 11 bases between. The CDR3 DNA reads as TGTGCCAGTAGTATAAAGGGGGGGCCTCAGCCCCAGCATTTT. Translated, it gives CASSIKGGPQPQHF.

The rearrangement links TRBV6-1 to TRBJ2-7; D is ambiguous. Germline CDR1 reads MNHNS; CDR2 reads SASEGT. This CDR3 has 15 residues. V was trimmed by 6 bases and J by 2 bases, leaving 17 bases between them. The CDR3 here is CASRVRPGVAYEQYF. As DNA, the CDR3 is TGTGCCAGCAGGGTCAGACCGGGTGTGGCCTACGAGCAGTACTTC.

This clone was found once. J is TRBJ1-1 and V is TRBV28; D is possibly TRBD1 (6 bases). Germline assignment: CDR1 MDHEN and CDR2 SYDVKM. This CDR3 has 14 residues. Trimming cost V 7 bases and J 1 base, with 13 bases left between them. The CDR3 region has the DNA TGTGCCAGCAAAGTACAGGGACCGAACACTGAAGCTTTCTTT. Encoded protein: CASKVQGPNTEAFF. Full variable domain (rest looked up from reference TRBV28 and TRBJ1-1): DVKVTQSSRYLVKRTGEKVFLECVQDMDHENMFWYRQDPGLGLRLIYFSYDVKMKEKGDIPEGYSVSREKKERFSLILESASTNQTSMYLCASKVQGPNTEAFFGQGTRLTVV.

The rearrangement links TRBV5-4 to TRBJ1-1; 7 bases are a match to TRBD1. CDR3 size: 14 residues. V trimming: 4 bases; J trimming: 1 base; junction bases outside the gene matches: 4. The germline CDR1 and CDR2 sequences are SGHNT and YYREEE (reference sequence). For the CDR3, the DNA is TGTGCCAGCAGCCCGGACAGGAGGAACACTGAAGCTTTCTTT. This encodes CASSPDRRNTEAFF.

The chain carries TRBV28 and TRBJ2-7; D is unclear. This CDR3 spans 11 amino acids. From germline, CDR1 is MDHEN and CDR2 SYDVKM. Trimming took 5 bases from V and 2 from J, leaving 4 bases between them. Here the CDR3 DNA reads TGTGCCAGCAGTCAGCCCTACGAGCAGTACTTC. Its protein is CASSQPYEQYF.

In this sample, this clone turned up many times. This sequence joins TRBV10-3 and TRBJ2-7; D might be TRBD1 (7 bases). Germline CDR1 is ENHRY and CDR2 is SYGVKD. The CDR3 spans 15 residues. V gave up 2 bases and J gave up 0 bases, with 11 bases separating them. The CDR3 protein is CAISEAGQSSYEQYF. CDR3 nucleotide sequence: TGTGCCATCAGTGAGGCGGGACAGAGCTCCTACGAGCAGTACTTC.

This clone was counted a few times. The chain combines TRBV6-1 with TRBJ2-1; 10 bases are a match to TRBD2. J lost 9 bases, V lost 2 bases, and 7 bases had no gene match. The length of the CDR3 is 15 residues. The germline CDR1 and CDR2 sequences are MNHNS and SASEGT. The CDR3 sequence: CASSELELAGSEQFF. The CDR3 DNA sequence: TGTGCCAGCAGTGAATTGGAACTAGCGGGATCTGAGCAGTTCTTC.

For this clone: This sequence may be a read error, since a much larger clone differs from it by one base. Other DNA sequences in the same sample also yield this CDR3. The rearrangement uses TRBV6-5 and TRBJ2-3; unclear D gene. Deletions cut 4 bases from V and 0 bases from J, with 2 bases between. This CDR3 spans 12 amino acids. Germline V gives CDR1 MNHEY, CDR2 SVGAGI. The CDR3 loop reads CASSSSTDTQYF. The CDR3, as DNA: TGTGCCAGCAGTTCCAGCACAGATACGCAGTATTTT.

The chain joins TRBV7-8 to TRBJ1-1, with D hard to call. V was trimmed by 2 bases and J by 4 bases, leaving 11 bases between them. CDR3 size: 14 residues. The germline gives CDR1 SGHVS, CDR2 FQNEAQ. The CDR3 DNA is TGTGCCAGCAGCTTAACCCTGTCTGGCACTGAAGCTTTCTTT. Translated: CASSLTLSGTEAFF.

The chain carries TRBV14 and TRBJ2-2; no reliable D call. Trimming pared 1 base from V and 2 bases from J, leaving 8 bases between. The CDR3 has 15 residues. Germline CDR1 and CDR2: SGHDN and FVKESK. CDR3 sequence (DNA): TGTGCCAGCAGCCAAGCAGACCGTAACACCGGGGAGCTGTTTTTT. This codes for CASSQADRNTGELFF.

Of note for this clone: This CDR3 is also generated by other DNA sequences in the sample. The CDR3 bases are TGTGCCAGCAGCCTCGGTGGAGGGAATCAGCCCCAGCATTTT. Its protein is CASSLGGGNQPQHF. The J gene is TRBJ1-5, the V gene TRBV7-2, with D unresolved. This CDR3 spans 14 amino acids. V was trimmed by 5 bases and J by 4 bases, leaving 12 bases between them. Germline-derived CDR1 and CDR2 are SGHTA and FQGNSA.

The J gene is TRBJ1-6, the V gene TRBV6-1, with 7 bases lining up with TRBD1. There are 13 residues in the CDR3. V shed 8 bases and J 7 bases; nucleotides not matched to a gene: 5. Germline-derived CDR1 and CDR2 are MNHNS and SASEGT. Here the CDR3 DNA reads TGTGCCAGCGGGGACAGAGAAAATTCACCCCTCCACTTT. Amino acids: CASGDRENSPLHF.

This clone was seen a few times. The V and J genes are TRBV27 and TRBJ2-1; perhaps D is TRBD1 or TRBD2 (7 bases each). Germline V gene sequence: CDR1 MNHEY, CDR2 SMNVEV (reference sequence). CDR3 length equals 16 residues. The V end lost 5 bases, the J end lost 5 bases, and 19 bases lay between the germline ends. The CDR3 bases are TGTGCCAGCAGTCCGTCAGGGGGGGTCCCGAACAATGAGCAGTTCTTC. It codes for CASSPSGGVPNNEQFF.

The rearrangement joins TRBV6-5 to TRBJ2-7; D might be TRBD1 or TRBD2, each matching 7 bases. The V gene's germline CDR1 is MNHEY and CDR2 SVGAGI. The CDR3 contains 14 residues. Trimming stripped 1 base from V and 9 bases from J, with 16 bases between. CDR3 sequence (DNA): TGTGCCAGCAGTTACTGCAGGGGGGGGCTATGGCAGTACTTC. Translation: CASSYCRGGLWQYF.

This chain joins TRBV4-1 and TRBJ1-2; D remains ambiguous. Looked up from germline, CDR1 is MGHRA and CDR2 is YSYEKL. The ends were cut back, 0 bases at V and 1 base at J, with 12 bases in the middle. The CDR3 has 16 amino acids. The CDR3 coding sequence is TGCGCCAGCAGCCAAGAAAGGTCAGCCAATAACTATGGCTACACCTTC. Its protein is CASSQERSANNYGYTF.

The chain recombines TRBV19 with TRBJ1-6; D is ambiguous. The CDR3 has 14 residues. V was cut by 10 bases and J by 6 bases, with 16 bases left in between. Germline V gene sequence: CDR1 LNHDA, CDR2 SQIVND (reference sequence). The CDR3 reads CATKTLDGNSPLHF. CDR3 coding DNA: TGTGCCACAAAAACCTTGGACGGTAATTCACCCCTCCACTTT.

The chain has TRBV7-9 and TRBJ2-5, with no clear D. Per germline, CDR1 SEHNR and CDR2 FQNEAQ (reference sequence). This CDR3 has 13 residues. Trimming cost V 5 bases and J 2 bases, with 9 bases left between them. The CDR3 loop is CASSNTLQETQYF. CDR3 DNA: TGTGCCAGCAGCAATACATTACAAGAGACCCAGTACTTC.

Notes on this clone: Other DNA sequences of this sample code for an identical CDR3. The V call is TRBV18, the J call TRBJ2-7, with D tentatively TRBD1 (6 bases). Between the trimmed V and J ends, which lost 3 bases and 2 bases, there was a span of 11 bases. The CDR3 covers 14 residues. In germline, CDR1 is KGHSH, CDR2 LQKENI. The CDR3 DNA follows: TGTGCCAGCTCACCCAGCGACAGGCCCTACGAGCAGTACTTC. This gives the protein CASSPSDRPYEQYF.

This clone turned up a few times. Relative to the germline gene, one junction end is altered; a read error may explain this. This chain connects TRBV6-1 to TRBJ1-2; TRBD1 matches at 11 bases. Germline assignment: CDR1 MNHNS and CDR2 SASEGT. CDR3 length: 15 amino acids. The CDR3 DNA reads TGTGCCAGCAGAGAAGGACAGGGGGCTAGGTATGGCTACACCTTC. This gives the protein CASREGQGARYGYTF.

This sequence joins TRBV4-3 and TRBJ1-2; tentatively, D is TRBD1 (5 bases). The CDR3 runs 17 residues. V lost 1 base to trimming and J lost 3 bases, with 18 bases between them. The germline gives CDR1 LGHNA, CDR2 YSLEER. CDR3 residues: CASSQVPRQSWDYGYTF. DNA for the CDR3: TGCGCCAGCAGCCAAGTCCCACGACAGTCTTGGGACTATGGCTACACCTTC.

The rearrangement uses TRBV10-2 and TRBJ2-5, with a tentative D call TRBD1 (6 bases). Germline CDR1 reads WSHSY; CDR2 reads SAAADI. This CDR3 is built from 15 residues. V was cut by 3 bases and J by 7 bases, with 18 bases left in between. The CDR3 coding sequence is TGCGCCAGCAGTGACCCTAGTTTACCCAGGGGGACCCAGTACTTC. This translates into CASSDPSLPRGTQYF.

This chain links TRBV5-6 with TRBJ2-7; tentatively, D is TRBD1 or TRBD2 (6 bases each). CDR3 size: 14 residues. V was shortened by 2 bases and J by 3 bases, with 12 bases between the two germline ends. Germline CDR1 reads SGHDT; CDR2 reads YYEEEE. CDR3 sequence: CASSFKGGNYEQYF. CDR3 DNA: TGTGCCAGCAGCTTTAAAGGGGGGAACTACGAGCAGTACTTC.

This rearrangement joins TRBV28 to TRBJ2-7; 7 bases match TRBD1. The CDR3 covers 12 residues. Trimming removed 4 bases from V and 5 bases from J; junction bases left unmatched: 2. Germline CDR1 is MDHEN and CDR2 is SYDVKM. The CDR3 DNA follows: TGTGCCAGCAGTTCCAGGGGGAACGAGCAGTACTTC. The encoded protein is CASSSRGNEQYF.